This T cell receptor beta chain derives from a study of CD8 T cells in ankylosing spondylitis. Regarding the study as a whole: A motif in TCR beta, a set of seven to nine highly homologous variants, appeared characteristic of ankylosing spondylitis blood.

Trimming pared 0 bases from V and 2 bases from J, leaving 15 bases between. The CDR3 contains 16 residues. Germline V gene sequence: CDR1 SGHRS, CDR2 YFSETQ. Using its own MiXCR run on the 5' RACE reads, TCRdb lists one record per CDR3 protein. Seen here are roughly 700,000 distinct CDR3 sequences, about 20% observed once, and the top ten hold over 15%. For this clonotype: Its antigen is unidentified.

Sequences were obtained from blood, either unsorted or a sorted T cell fraction (not recorded which). The J gene is TRBJ2-7, the V gene TRBV5-1; D is perhaps TRBD1 (6 bases). The receptor's source is a male donor with ankylosing spondylitis. In nucleotides, the CDR3 is TGCGCCAGCAGCTTGGAGTGGCGACAGGCCCCCTACGAGCAGTACTTC. Its translation: CASSLEWRQAPYEQYF.